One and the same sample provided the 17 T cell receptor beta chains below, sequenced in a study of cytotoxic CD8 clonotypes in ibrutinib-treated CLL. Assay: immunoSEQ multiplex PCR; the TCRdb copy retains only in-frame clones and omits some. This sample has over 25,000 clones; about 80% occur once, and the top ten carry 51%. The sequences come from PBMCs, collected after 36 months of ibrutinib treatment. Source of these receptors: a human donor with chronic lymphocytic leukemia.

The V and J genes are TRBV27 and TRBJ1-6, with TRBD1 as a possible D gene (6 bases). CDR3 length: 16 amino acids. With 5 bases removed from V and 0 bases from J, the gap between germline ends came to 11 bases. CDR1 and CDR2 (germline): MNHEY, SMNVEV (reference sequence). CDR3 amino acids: CASSDTGSSYNSPLHF. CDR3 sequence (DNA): TGTGCCAGCAGTGACACAGGGAGCTCCTATAATTCACCCCTCCACTTT.

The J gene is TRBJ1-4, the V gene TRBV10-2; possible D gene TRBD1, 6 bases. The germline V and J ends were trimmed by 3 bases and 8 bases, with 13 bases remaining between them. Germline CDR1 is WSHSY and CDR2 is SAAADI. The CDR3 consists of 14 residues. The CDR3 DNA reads TGCGCCAGCAGTGACTACAGGGAAGACGAAAAACTGTTTTTT. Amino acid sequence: CASSDYREDEKLFF.

This CDR3 reads CASSLEEAKPNTEAFF. The CDR3, as DNA: TGTGCCAGCAGCTTAGAGGAGGCAAAGCCGAACACTGAAGCTTTCTTT. The chain recombines TRBV11-2 with TRBJ1-1; no clear D gene. The CDR3 runs 16 residues. V was clipped by 0 bases and J by 1 base, with 12 bases between them. Germline V gives CDR1 SGHAT, CDR2 FQNNGV.

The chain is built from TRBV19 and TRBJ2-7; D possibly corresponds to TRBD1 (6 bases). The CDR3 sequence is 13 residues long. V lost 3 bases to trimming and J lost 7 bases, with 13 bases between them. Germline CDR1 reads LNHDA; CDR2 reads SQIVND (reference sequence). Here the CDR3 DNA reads TGTGCCAGTAGTATGGACAGAGAAGGGGAGCAGTACTTC. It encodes CASSMDREGEQYF.

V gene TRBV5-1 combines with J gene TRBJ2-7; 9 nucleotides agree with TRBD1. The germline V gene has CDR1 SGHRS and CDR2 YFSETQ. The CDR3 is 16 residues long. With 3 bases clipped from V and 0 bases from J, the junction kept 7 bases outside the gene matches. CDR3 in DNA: TGCGCCAGCAGCTATTCCGGGACAGGGCCCTCCTACGAGCAGTACTTC. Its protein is CASSYSGTGPSYEQYF.

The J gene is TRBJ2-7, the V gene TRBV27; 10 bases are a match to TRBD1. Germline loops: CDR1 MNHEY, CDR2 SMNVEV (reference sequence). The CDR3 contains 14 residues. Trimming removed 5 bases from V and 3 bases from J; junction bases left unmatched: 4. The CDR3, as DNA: TGTGCCAGCAGTCGACGGGACAGGGGCTACGAGCAGTACTTC. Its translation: CASSRRDRGYEQYF.

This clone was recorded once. The CDR3: CASSMGGGGQPQHF. The CDR3 DNA reads as TGTGCCAGTAGTATGGGAGGGGGAGGTCAGCCCCAGCATTTT. This sequence joins TRBV19 and TRBJ1-5; TRBD1 might be the D (6 bases). The CDR3 loop spans 14 amino acids. Trimming shortened V by 3 bases and J by 6 bases, and 12 bases separated the two germline ends. Looked up from germline, CDR1 is LNHDA and CDR2 is SQIVND (reference sequence). Full variable domain (remainder filled in from reference TRBV19 and TRBJ1-5): DGGITQSPKYLFRKEGQNVTLSCEQNLNHDAMYWYRQDPGQGLRLIYYSQIVNDFQKGDIAEGYSVSREKKESFPLTVTSAQKNPTAFYLCASSMGGGGQPQHFGDGTRLSIL.

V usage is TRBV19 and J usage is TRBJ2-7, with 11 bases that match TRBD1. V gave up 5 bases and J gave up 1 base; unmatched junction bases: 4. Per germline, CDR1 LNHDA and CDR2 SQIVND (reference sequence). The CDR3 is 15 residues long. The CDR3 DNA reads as TGTGCCAGTAGTCTCGGGACAGGGGGGTCCTACGAGCAGTACTTC. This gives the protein CASSLGTGGSYEQYF. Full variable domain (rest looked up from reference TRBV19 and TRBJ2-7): DGGITQSPKYLFRKEGQNVTLSCEQNLNHDAMYWYRQDPGQGLRLIYYSQIVNDFQKGDIAEGYSVSREKKESFPLTVTSAQKNPTAFYLCASSLGTGGSYEQYFGPGTRLTVT.

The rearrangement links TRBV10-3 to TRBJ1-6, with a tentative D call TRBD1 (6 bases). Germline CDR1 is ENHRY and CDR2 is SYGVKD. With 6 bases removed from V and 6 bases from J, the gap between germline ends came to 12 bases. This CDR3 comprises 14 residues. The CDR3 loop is CAIRSGGRNSPLHF. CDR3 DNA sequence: TGTGCCATCAGGTCGGGGGGGCGTAATTCACCCCTCCACTTT.

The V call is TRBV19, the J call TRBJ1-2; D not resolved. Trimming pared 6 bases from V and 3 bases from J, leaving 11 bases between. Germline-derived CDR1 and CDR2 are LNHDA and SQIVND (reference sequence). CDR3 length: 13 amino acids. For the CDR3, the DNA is TGTGCCAGTAGGACGTTCCCGGACTATGGCTACACCTTC. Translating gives CASRTFPDYGYTF.

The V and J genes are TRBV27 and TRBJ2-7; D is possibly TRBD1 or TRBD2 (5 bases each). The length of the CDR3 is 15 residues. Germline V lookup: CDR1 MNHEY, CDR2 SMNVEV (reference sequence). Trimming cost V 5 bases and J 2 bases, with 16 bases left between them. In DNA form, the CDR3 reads TGTGCCAGCAGTACAAACCGGGACCGAACCTACGAGCAGTACTTC. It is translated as CASSTNRDRTYEQYF.

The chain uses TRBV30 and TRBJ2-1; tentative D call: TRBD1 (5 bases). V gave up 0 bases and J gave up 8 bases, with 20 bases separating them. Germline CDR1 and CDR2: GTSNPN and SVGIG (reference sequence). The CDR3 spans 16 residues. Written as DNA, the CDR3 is TGTGCCTGGAGTGTAAAGATGGGGCCCCAGTTATATGAGCAGTTCTTC. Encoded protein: CAWSVKMGPQLYEQFF. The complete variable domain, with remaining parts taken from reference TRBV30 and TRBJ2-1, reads SQTIHQWPATLVQPVGSPLSLECTVEGTSNPNLYWYRQAAGRGLQLLFYSVGIGQISSEVPQNLSASRPQDRQFILSSKKLLLSDSGFYLCAWSVKMGPQLYEQFFGPGTRLTVL.

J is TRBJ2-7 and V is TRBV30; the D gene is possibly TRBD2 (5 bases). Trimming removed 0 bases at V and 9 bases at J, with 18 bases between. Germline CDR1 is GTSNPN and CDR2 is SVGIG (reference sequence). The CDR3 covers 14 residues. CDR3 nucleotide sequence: TGTGCCTGGAGTGTCCCCGGGGTTCCCGTGCCGCAGTACTTC. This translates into CAWSVPGVPVPQYF.

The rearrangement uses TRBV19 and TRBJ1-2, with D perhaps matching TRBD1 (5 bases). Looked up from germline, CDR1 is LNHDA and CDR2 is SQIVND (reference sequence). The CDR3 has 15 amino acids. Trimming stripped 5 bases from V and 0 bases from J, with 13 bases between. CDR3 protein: CASSGHRRANYGYTF. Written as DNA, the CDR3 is TGTGCCAGTAGTGGGCACAGGAGAGCTAACTATGGCTACACCTTC.

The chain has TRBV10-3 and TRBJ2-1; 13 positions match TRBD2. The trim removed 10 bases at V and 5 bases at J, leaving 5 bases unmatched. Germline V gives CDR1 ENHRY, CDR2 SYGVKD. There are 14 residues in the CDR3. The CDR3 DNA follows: TGTGCCACAGCCGGGACTAGCGGGGACAATGAGCAGTTCTTC. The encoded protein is CATAGTSGDNEQFF.

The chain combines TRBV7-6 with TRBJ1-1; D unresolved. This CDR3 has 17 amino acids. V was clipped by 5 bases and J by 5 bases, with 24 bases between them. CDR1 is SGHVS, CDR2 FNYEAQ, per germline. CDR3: CASSPRSDSRQETEAFF. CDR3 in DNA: TGTGCCAGCAGCCCTCGTTCTGATTCGCGGCAGGAGACTGAAGCTTTCTTT.

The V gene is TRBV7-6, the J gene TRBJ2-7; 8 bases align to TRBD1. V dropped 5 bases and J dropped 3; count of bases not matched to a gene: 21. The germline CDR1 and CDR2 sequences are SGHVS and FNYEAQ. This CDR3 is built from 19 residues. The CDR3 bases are TGTGCCAGCAGCCATGGAGGGGGGACAGGACTTATTACCTACTACGAGCAGTACTTC. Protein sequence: CASSHGGGTGLITYYEQYF.